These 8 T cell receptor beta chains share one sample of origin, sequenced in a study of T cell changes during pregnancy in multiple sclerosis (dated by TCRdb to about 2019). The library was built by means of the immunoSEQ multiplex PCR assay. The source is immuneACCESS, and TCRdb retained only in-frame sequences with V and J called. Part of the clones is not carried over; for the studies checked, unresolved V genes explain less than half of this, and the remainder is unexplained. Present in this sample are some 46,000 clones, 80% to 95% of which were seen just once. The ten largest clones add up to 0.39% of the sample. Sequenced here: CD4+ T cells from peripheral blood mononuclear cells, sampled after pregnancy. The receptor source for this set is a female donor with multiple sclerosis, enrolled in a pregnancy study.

CDR3 sequence: CASSLVNTEAFF. For the CDR3, the DNA is TGTGCCAGCAGTTTAGTGAACACTGAAGCTTTCTTT. V is TRBV5-6 and J is TRBJ1-1, with no clear D. The germline V gene has CDR1 SGHDT and CDR2 YYEEEE. This CDR3 has 12 residues. V was cut by 5 bases and J by 0 bases, with 5 bases left in between. Drawing the rest from reference TRBV5-6 and TRBJ1-1, the complete variable domain is DAGVTQSPTHLIKTRGQQVTLRCSPKSGHDTVSWYQQALGQGPQFIFQYYEEEERQRGNFPDRFSGHQFPNYSSELNVNALLLGDSALYLCASSLVNTEAFFGQGTRLTVV.

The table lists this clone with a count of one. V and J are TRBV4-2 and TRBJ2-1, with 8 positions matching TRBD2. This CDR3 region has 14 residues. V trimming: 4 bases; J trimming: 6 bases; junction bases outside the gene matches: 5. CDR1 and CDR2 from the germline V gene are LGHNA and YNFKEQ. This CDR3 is CASSPVAGPNEQFF. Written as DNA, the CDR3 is TGTGCCAGCAGCCCGGTAGCGGGACCCAATGAGCAGTTCTTC.

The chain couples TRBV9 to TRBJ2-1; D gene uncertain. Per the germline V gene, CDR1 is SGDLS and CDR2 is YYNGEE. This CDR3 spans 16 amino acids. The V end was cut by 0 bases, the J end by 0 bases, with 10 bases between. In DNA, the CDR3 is TGTGCCAGCAGCGTAGAGGCGGTAAGCTCCTACAATGAGCAGTTCTTC. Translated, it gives CASSVEAVSSYNEQFF.

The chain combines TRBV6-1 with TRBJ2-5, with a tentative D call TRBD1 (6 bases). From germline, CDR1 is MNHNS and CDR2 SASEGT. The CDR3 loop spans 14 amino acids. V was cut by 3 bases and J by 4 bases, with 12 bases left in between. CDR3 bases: TGTGCCAGCAGTGATCCAGGGGAACGAGAGACCCAGTACTTC. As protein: CASSDPGERETQYF.

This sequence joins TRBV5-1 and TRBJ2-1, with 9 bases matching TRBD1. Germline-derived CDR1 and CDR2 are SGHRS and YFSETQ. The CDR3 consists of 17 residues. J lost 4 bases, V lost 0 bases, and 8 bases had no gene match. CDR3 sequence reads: CASSLATWTGDYNEQFF. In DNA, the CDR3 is TGCGCCAGCAGCTTGGCAACCTGGACAGGGGATTACAATGAGCAGTTCTTC.

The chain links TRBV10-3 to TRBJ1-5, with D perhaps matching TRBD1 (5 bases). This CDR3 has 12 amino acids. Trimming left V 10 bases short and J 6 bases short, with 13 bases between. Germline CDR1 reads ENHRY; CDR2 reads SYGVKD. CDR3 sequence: CATSQGTQPQHF. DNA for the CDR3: TGTGCCACCTCCCAGGGAACTCAGCCCCAGCATTTT.

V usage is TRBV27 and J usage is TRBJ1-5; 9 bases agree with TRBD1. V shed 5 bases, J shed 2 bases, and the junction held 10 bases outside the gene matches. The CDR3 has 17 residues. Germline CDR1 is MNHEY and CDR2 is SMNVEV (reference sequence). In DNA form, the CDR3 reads TGTGCCAGCAGTGCTAATAACAGGGGGCAAGGCAATCAGCCCCAGCATTTT. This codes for CASSANNRGQGNQPQHF.

The CDR3 region has the DNA TGTGCCAGTGCTAGGGACAGCTGGGGTAGCAATCAGCCCCAGCATTTT. Amino acid sequence: CASARDSWGSNQPQHF. The chain has TRBV27 and TRBJ1-5; 7 bases map to TRBD1. The CDR3 sequence is 16 residues long. Germline-derived CDR1 and CDR2 are MNHEY and SMNVEV (reference sequence). J lost 0 bases, V lost 9 bases, and 11 bases had no gene match.